Listed below are T cell receptor beta chains from one sample, sequenced in a study of T cell changes during pregnancy in multiple sclerosis. TCRdb's copy holds only in-frame clones and misses some; the assay was immunoSEQ multiplex PCR. The sample has tens of thousands of clones, roughly 90% seen once. The sequences come from CD8+ T cells from peripheral blood mononuclear cells, collected before pregnancy. These receptors were obtained from a female donor with multiple sclerosis, enrolled in a pregnancy study. The CDR3 runs from the conserved cysteine through the conserved F or W. Each record gives: V gene, D gene, clone size, J gene, CDR3 protein, CDR3 DNA. D genes are given only for firm matches. Some rows have no size entry. The others give once, few or many, or a class for an expanded clone.

>TRBV27|.|once|TRBJ1-2
CASSVNEVSYGYTF
TGTGCCAGCAGTGTAAACGAGGTCTCCTATGGCTACACCTTC
>TRBV7-8|.|.|TRBJ2-1
CASSGGSEQFF
TGTGCCAGCAGCGGAGGCTCTGAGCAGTTCTTC
>TRBV6-1|.|.|TRBJ2-7
CASSELGQDYEQYF
TGTGCCAGCAGTGAATTGGGCCAAGACTACGAGCAGTACTTC
>TRBV18|TRBD1|.|TRBJ1-1
CASSDDRGATMNTEAFF
TGTGCCAGCTCAGACGACAGGGGAGCGACGATGAACACTGAAGCTTTCTTT
>TRBV9|.|.|TRBJ2-2
CASSVAISGNTGELFF
TGTGCCAGCAGCGTAGCGATTAGCGGAAACACCGGGGAGCTGTTTTTT
>TRBV7-9|TRBD1|few|TRBJ1-5
CASSPGGQPQHF
TGTGCCAGCAGCCCAGGGGGTCAGCCCCAGCATTTT
>TRBV27|.|.|TRBJ1-3
CASSPRGAGYTIYF
TGTGCCAGCAGCCCACGTGGCGCCGGGTACACCATATATTTT
>TRBV7-9|.|.|TRBJ2-2
CASSPPAGARAGELFF
TGTGCCAGCAGCCCCCCCGCAGGGGCTAGAGCCGGGGAGCTGTTTTTT
>TRBV4-1|.|.|TRBJ1-1
CASSQDPAGGTYTEAFF
TGCGCCAGCAGCCAAGACCCGGCGGGGGGAACATACACTGAAGCTTTCTTT
>TRBV5-5|.|.|TRBJ2-7
CASSLGGYEQYF
TGTGCCAGCAGCCTAGGGGGCTACGAGCAGTACTTC
>TRBV9|TRBD2|.|TRBJ2-1
CASSVDGGGAWEQFF
TGTGCCAGCAGCGTAGATGGCGGGGGGGCCTGGGAGCAGTTCTTC
>TRBV27|TRBD1|once|TRBJ1-1
CASSLGRGLTEAFF
TGTGCCAGCAGTTTAGGCAGGGGGCTCACTGAAGCTTTCTTT
>TRBV21-1|.|.|TRBJ2-7
CASSKVVRGDEQYF
TGTGCCAGCAGCAAAGTAGTGCGGGGGGACGAGCAGTACTTC
>TRBV10-1|TRBD1|.|TRBJ2-3
CASGTGGSTDTQYF
TGCGCCAGTGGGACAGGGGGCTCCACAGATACGCAGTATTTT
>TRBV11-2|.|.|TRBJ2-7
CASSMGLTFSF
TGTGCCAGCAGCATGGGCCTTACGTTCAGCTTC
>TRBV5-4|.|.|TRBJ2-2
CASSPVDSSTGELFF
TGTGCCAGCAGCCCGGTGGACTCCAGCACCGGGGAGCTGTTTTTT
>TRBV27|.|.|TRBJ2-7
CASSSDSPYEQYF
TGTGCCAGCAGTTCGGACAGCCCCTACGAGCAGTACTTC
>TRBV19|.|.|TRBJ2-7
CASSLPGYEQYF
TGTGCCAGTAGTCTCCCAGGGTACGAGCAGTACTTC
>TRBV9|TRBD1|.|TRBJ2-3
CASSDTGGLSTDTQYF
TGTGCCAGCAGCGATACAGGGGGCCTTAGCACAGATACGCAGTATTTT
>TRBV10-3|TRBD1|.|TRBJ2-1
CAISEEGQGHNEQFF
TGTGCCATCAGTGAAGAGGGACAGGGACACAATGAGCAGTTCTTC
>TRBV29-1|.|.|TRBJ1-2
CSVYPDSHYGYTF
TGCAGCGTTTACCCGGATAGCCACTATGGCTACACCTTC
>TRBV6-1|.|once|TRBJ1-2
CASSGDTGFFGYTF
TGTGCCAGCAGTGGGGACACAGGGTTTTTTGGCTACACCTTC
>TRBV19|.|.|TRBJ1-2
CASSLRVSTPTYGYTF
TGTGCCAGTAGTCTTCGGGTTTCAACACCTACCTATGGCTACACCTTC
>TRBV4-1|TRBD2|.|TRBJ2-2
CASSHVAGGITGELFF
TGCGCCAGCAGCCACGTAGCGGGGGGGATTACCGGGGAGCTGTTTTTT
>TRBV6-4|.|.|TRBJ1-1
CASSDGGTEAFF
TGTGCCAGCAGTGATGGGGGGACTGAAGCTTTCTTT
>TRBV4-1|.|.|TRBJ1-4
CASSQVGGGNEKLFF
TGCGCCAGCAGCCAAGTAGGGGGTGGCAATGAAAAACTGTTTTTT
>TRBV2|TRBD1|.|TRBJ2-7
CASSDPQGASGEQYF
TGTGCCAGCAGCGATCCACAGGGGGCATCGGGTGAGCAGTACTTC
>TRBV4-2|TRBD2|.|TRBJ2-2
CASSQEAVRAGVSGELFF
TGTGCCAGCAGCCAAGAAGCGGTGCGGGCGGGGGTAAGCGGGGAGCTGTTTTTT
>TRBV29-1|TRBD1|medium-sized|TRBJ1-2
CSAGDREDYGYTF
TGCAGCGCCGGGGACAGGGAAGACTATGGCTACACCTTC
>TRBV5-1|.|medium-sized|TRBJ2-7
CASSLVPGDVYEQYF
TGCGCCAGCAGCTTGGTCCCAGGCGACGTCTACGAGCAGTACTTC
>TRBV4-2|TRBD2|.|TRBJ2-3
CASSPVAGGGTDTQYF
TGTGCCAGCAGCCCGGTAGCGGGGGGAGGGACAGATACGCAGTATTTT
>TRBV5-6|.|.|TRBJ1-1
CASSLGTSRTEAFF
TGTGCCAGCAGCTTGGGAACCTCTAGGACTGAAGCTTTCTTT
>TRBV5-1|.|.|TRBJ2-7
CASRGGSYEQYF
TGCGCCAGCAGAGGAGGGTCCTACGAGCAGTACTTC
>TRBV19|TRBD2|.|TRBJ2-1
CASRASGEYNEQFF
TGTGCCAGCAGGGCTAGCGGGGAGTACAATGAGCAGTTCTTC
>TRBV19|.|.|TRBJ1-5
CASSSPGEDSNQPQHF
TGTGCCAGTAGTTCTCCGGGGGAAGATAGCAATCAGCCCCAGCATTTT
>TRBV19|.|.|TRBJ1-4
CASSIVTGSAEKLFF
TGTGCCAGTAGTATAGTAACAGGGAGTGCTGAAAAACTGTTTTTT
>TRBV19|TRBD2|.|TRBJ2-1
CASREGAGSSYNEQFF
TGTGCCAGTAGGGAAGGAGCGGGAAGCTCCTACAATGAGCAGTTCTTC
>TRBV2|TRBD2|.|TRBJ2-3
CASSEGSLAGGLTDTQYF
TGTGCCAGCAGTGAGGGTTCGTTAGCGGGGGGGCTCACAGATACGCAGTATTTT
>TRBV27|TRBD2|.|TRBJ2-7
CASSTTLAALYEQYF
TGTGCCAGCAGTACAACACTAGCGGCCCTTTACGAGCAGTACTTC
>TRBV4-1|.|.|TRBJ2-3
CASSQEGQLSTDTQYF
TGCGCCAGCAGCCAAGAAGGACAGTTATCCACAGATACGCAGTATTTT
>TRBV5-1|TRBD1|.|TRBJ2-5
CASSIGQGVKTQYF
TGCGCCAGCAGCATCGGACAGGGAGTAAAGACCCAGTACTTC